This is a list of T cell receptor beta chains from one sample in a study of CD8 T cells in ankylosing spondylitis. TCRdb ran MiXCR on the 5' RACE reads and lists one entry per CDR3 protein. This sample has 200,000 to 300,000 distinct CDR3 sequences, with under 35% found just once. Specimen: blood, either unsorted or a sorted T cell fraction (not recorded which). The source is a male donor with ankylosing spondylitis or in good health (not recorded which). Each CDR3 is given without its conserved first and last residue. Each record gives: J gene, D gene, clone size, V gene, CDR3 protein. The D gene is left open where the match is weak. A clone size is listed for some rows: how often the clone was seen (once, few, many), or a class if it is expanded.

J: TRBJ2-4; D: -; size: -; V: TRBV12-3/TRBV12-4; CDR3: ASRDGAKNIQY
J: TRBJ2-4; D: TRBD1; size: few; V: TRBV12-3/TRBV12-4; CDR3: ASSLQGARNIQY
J: TRBJ2-1; D: -; size: -; V: TRBV20-1; CDR3: SARGVRGDEQF
J: TRBJ2-3; D: TRBD1; size: few; V: TRBV27; CDR3: ASSRTGPPWDTQY
J: TRBJ2-1; D: -; size: -; V: TRBV29-1; CDR3: SVEDQEQF
J: TRBJ2-1; D: -; size: few; V: TRBV20-1; CDR3: SPLLINEQF
J: TRBJ2-7; D: -; size: -; V: TRBV5-1; CDR3: ASSLRY
J: TRBJ2-7; D: -; size: -; V: TRBV20-1; CDR3: SAQGPWAGYEQY
J: TRBJ2-1; D: TRBD2; size: -; V: TRBV29-1; CDR3: SVEAYSSSGARSSYNDQF
J: TRBJ2-5; D: TRBD1; size: -; V: TRBV6-5; CDR3: ASSYSNRGLEPVTETQY
J: TRBJ2-3; D: TRBD2; size: -; V: TRBV18; CDR3: ASSPTSGGGTDTQY
J: TRBJ2-3; D: TRBD2; size: -; V: TRBV4-1; CDR3: ASVPIAGGTDTQY
J: TRBJ1-3; D: -; size: -; V: TRBV30; CDR3: AWDRSSGNTIY
J: TRBJ2-2; D: -; size: -; V: TRBV5-5; CDR3: ASSFRDIGGYGELF
J: TRBJ2-7; D: TRBD1; size: -; V: TRBV20-1; CDR3: SAREGQGRYEQY
J: TRBJ1-2; D: -; size: -; V: TRBV12-3/TRBV12-4; CDR3: ASSQTQFYGYT
J: TRBJ2-1; D: TRBD1; size: many; V: TRBV20-1; CDR3: RGQESSYNEQF
J: TRBJ1-2; D: -; size: -; V: TRBV6-1; CDR3: ASSENNNYGYT
J: TRBJ2-1; D: TRBD2; size: few; V: TRBV9; CDR3: ASSETGGTSGNEQF
J: TRBJ2-2; D: TRBD2; size: -; V: TRBV6-4; CDR3: ASSEAGGPTGELF
J: TRBJ2-7; D: -; size: few; V: TRBV20-1; CDR3: SASLPRGAGEQY
J: TRBJ1-2; D: -; size: -; V: TRBV29-1; CDR3: SVEVSDLGQPYGGYT
J: TRBJ2-5; D: TRBD2; size: -; V: TRBV7-6; CDR3: ASSADITSGGRKETQY
J: TRBJ2-5; D: -; size: -; V: TRBV11-3; CDR3: ASSLDSGEGETQY
J: TRBJ2-3; D: -; size: once; V: TRBV10-2; CDR3: ASSESRNTDTQY
J: TRBJ2-2; D: TRBD2; size: few; V: TRBV20-1; CDR3: SARRTSGGARELF
J: TRBJ2-7; D: -; size: -; V: TRBV6-4; CDR3: ASSENTYGTRALEQY
J: TRBJ1-5; D: -; size: -; V: TRBV20-1; CDR3: SARTRGAYSNQPQH
J: TRBJ2-7; D: TRBD2; size: -; V: TRBV20-1; CDR3: TARDRSTSVHEQY
J: TRBJ2-7; D: -; size: -; V: TRBV7-9; CDR3: ASSLALTDYEQY
J: TRBJ2-5; D: -; size: few; V: TRBV6-1; CDR3: ASSRNRAGTQY
J: TRBJ2-3; D: TRBD1; size: few; V: TRBV9; CDR3: ASSLRTGTTADTQY
J: TRBJ2-1; D: TRBD2; size: -; V: TRBV5-1; CDR3: ASSYGLASGGEQF
J: TRBJ2-6; D: -; size: few; V: TRBV6-5; CDR3: ASSYSPQFGANVLT
J: TRBJ2-7; D: -; size: few; V: TRBV12-3/TRBV12-4; CDR3: ASSLGRGSQY
J: TRBJ2-7; D: -; size: many; V: TRBV29-1; CDR3: SVEVTQGYEQY
J: TRBJ2-1; D: -; size: -; V: TRBV6-5; CDR3: ASSYSPGIEQF
J: TRBJ2-2; D: TRBD1; size: -; V: TRBV7-2; CDR3: ASSLAYRIGTGVPGELF
J: TRBJ1-6; D: -; size: -; V: TRBV11-2; CDR3: ASSYQGPNSPLH
J: TRBJ2-3; D: TRBD1; size: once; V: TRBV12-3/TRBV12-4; CDR3: ASSLSGTGGTDTQY
J: TRBJ1-1; D: -; size: -; V: TRBV7-9; CDR3: ASSGTGRNTEAF
J: TRBJ2-1; D: -; size: -; V: TRBV2; CDR3: ASSDVGTAFSLRF
J: TRBJ1-3; D: -; size: few; V: TRBV20-1; CDR3: SAKQVSGNTIY
J: TRBJ2-5; D: TRBD2; size: -; V: TRBV4-1; CDR3: ASSQDRTSSGTQY
J: TRBJ2-2; D: -; size: -; V: TRBV12-3/TRBV12-4; CDR3: ASSYALAGELF
J: TRBJ1-1; D: -; size: -; V: TRBV7-9; CDR3: ASSLETVGTEAF
J: TRBJ2-5; D: -; size: -; V: TRBV29-1; CDR3: SVVWRETQY
J: TRBJ2-3; D: -; size: -; V: TRBV5-5; CDR3: ASRLLGRTSDTQY
J: TRBJ2-2; D: -; size: -; V: TRBV12-3/TRBV12-4; CDR3: ASTHLGNRAPDGELF
J: TRBJ2-5; D: TRBD2; size: -; V: TRBV29-1; CDR3: SVVASGTQY
J: TRBJ2-3; D: -; size: few; V: TRBV6-6; CDR3: AAGEGPDTQY